This T cell receptor (beta chain) was documented in a study of cytomegalovirus exposure and HLA in healthy donors. Whole-study findings and limits: High specificity and sensitivity for cytomegalovirus status were reported for the classifier. The study designated 150 to 200 TCR beta chains cytomegalovirus-associated.

The PCR ran on 60 Vbeta and 13 Jbeta primers. This table comes from immunoSEQ multiplex PCR, and its TCRdb copy is limited to in-frame clones, with some not included. The sample includes some 160,000 clones, around 75% of them seen just once. V was pared by 4 bases and J by 4 bases, with 12 bases between. The CDR3 consists of 14 residues. CDR1 and CDR2 (germline): SGHNT, YYREEE (reference sequence). Remarks on this clone: Its antigen is undetermined.

The sequence was obtained from a man aged 60 to 75 in good health and CMV-seronegative. Sequencing was performed on PBMCs. The chain combines TRBV5-4 with TRBJ1-3; tentatively, D is TRBD1 (5 bases). CDR3 coding DNA: TGTGCCAGCAGCGGGGCCGGGGGAGGAAACACCATATATTTT. Protein product: CASSGAGGGNTIYF.